Below, 2 T cell receptor beta chains from the same sample are listed, as sequenced in a study of blood T cell repertoires in COVID-19. The assay was immunoSEQ multiplex PCR, and TCRdb's table has in-frame clones only and misses some. Counted here are about 74,000 clones, about 91% occurring once; the ten biggest clones make up more than 1.5%. The specimen was peripheral blood. These receptors all come from a woman of 80 years or more with active or convalescent COVID-19.

The J gene is TRBJ2-1, the V gene TRBV10-2, with D possibly matching TRBD2 (5 bases). The CDR3 is 13 amino acids. CDR1 and CDR2 from the germline V gene are WSHSY and SAAADI. The ends were cut back, 4 bases at V and 4 bases at J, with 8 bases in the middle. The CDR3 loop is CASSGRGYNEQFF. CDR3 nucleotide sequence: TGCGCCAGCAGTGGCCGCGGGTACAATGAGCAGTTCTTC.

The chain combines TRBV11-3 with TRBJ2-2; D is possibly TRBD1 (6 bases). With 3 bases removed from V and 1 base from J, the gap between germline ends came to 9 bases. Germline V gene data show CDR1 as SGHNT and CDR2 as YENEEA. The CDR3 has 15 residues. The CDR3, as DNA: TGTGCCAGCAGCTTGGGCAGGGGGAACACCGGGGAGCTGTTTTTT. This codes for CASSLGRGNTGELFF.